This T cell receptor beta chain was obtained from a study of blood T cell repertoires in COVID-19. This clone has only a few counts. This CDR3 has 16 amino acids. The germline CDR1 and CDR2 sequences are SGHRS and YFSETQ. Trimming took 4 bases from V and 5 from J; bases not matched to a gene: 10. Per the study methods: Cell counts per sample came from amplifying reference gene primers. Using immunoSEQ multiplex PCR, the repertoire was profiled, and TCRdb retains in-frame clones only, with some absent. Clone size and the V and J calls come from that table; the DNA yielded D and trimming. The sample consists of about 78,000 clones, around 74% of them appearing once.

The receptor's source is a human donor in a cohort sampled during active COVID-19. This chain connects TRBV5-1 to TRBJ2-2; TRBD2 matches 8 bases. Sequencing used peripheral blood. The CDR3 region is CASSAAGGGGTGELFF. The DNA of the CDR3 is TGCGCCAGCAGCGCCGCCGGGGGGGGCGGAACCGGGGAGCTGTTTTTT.